This TCR beta chain originates from a study of blood T cell repertoires in COVID-19. About the study: There were acute and convalescent COVID-19 samples, and they came from the United States, Italy and Spain. T cells, B-cell-depleted T cells, or PBMCs supplied cDNA or gDNA.

This CDR3 is built from 13 residues. V was pared by 0 bases and J by 12 bases, with 12 bases between. Germline V CDR1 and CDR2: LGHDT, YNNKEL (reference sequence). Authors' analysis steps: Nucleated cell counts were estimated from reference gene primer amplification. Assay used: immunoSEQ multiplex PCR; TCRdb lists only in-frame clones, some missing. V and J calls and clone size are copied from that table; D and trimming were computed from the DNA. The sample holds a few hundred thousand clones, 80% to 90% seen once. Cohorts were assigned according to the clinical history that participants reported. This TCR was sampled from a woman aged 50 to 60 who had been exposed to COVID-19. The sequenced sample consisted of PBMCs or T cells enriched from blood (not recorded which). The chain employs TRBV3-1 (or the pseudogene TRBV3-2) and TRBJ2-1, with unresolved D. The CDR3 DNA follows: TGTGCCAGCAGCCAAGAGCGGTATCTAGGGCAGTTCTTC. Protein sequence: CASSQERYLGQFF.